One sample yielded the 30 T cell receptor beta chains listed below, sequenced in a study of cytomegalovirus exposure and HLA in healthy donors. The PCR was carried out with 60 Vbeta primers and 13 Jbeta primers. The protocol was immunoSEQ multiplex PCR, while the TCRdb copy is restricted to in-frame clones and leaves out a portion. The data show around 200,000 clones, with approximately 81% seen just once and about 2.2% held by the top ten. Sequenced sample: PBMCs. These receptors were taken from a woman aged 45 to 65 in good health and CMV-seronegative.

J is TRBJ2-5 and V is TRBV15; D is undetermined. The CDR3 loop spans 14 amino acids. The germline V gene encodes CDR1 LNHNV and CDR2 YYDKDF (reference sequence). With 1 base removed from V and 5 bases from J, the gap between germline ends came to 11 bases. The CDR3 reads CATSRGGLPETQYF. The CDR3 DNA follows: TGTGCCACCAGCAGAGGAGGCCTCCCGGAGACCCAGTACTTC.

The J gene is TRBJ2-1, the V gene TRBV6-5; weak D call: TRBD2 (5 bases). Germline CDR1 and CDR2: MNHEY and SVGAGI. V was clipped by 5 bases and J by 1 base, with 12 bases between them. This CDR3 comprises 15 residues. CDR3 sequence reads: CASSPSRGSYNEQFF. The CDR3 bases are TGTGCCAGCAGTCCTAGCAGAGGGTCCTACAATGAGCAGTTCTTC.

The genes are TRBV6-6 and TRBJ1-1; 7 bases agree with TRBD1. The CDR3 runs to 15 residues. CDR1 is MNHNY, CDR2 SVGAGI, per germline (reference sequence). The V gene end was trimmed by 10 bases and the J gene end by 0 bases; junction bases not matched to a gene: 11. This chain's CDR3 is CATYDRDLMNTEAFF. The CDR3 DNA sequence: TGTGCCACCTACGACAGGGATCTTATGAACACTGAAGCTTTCTTT.

The rearrangement links TRBV11-1 to TRBJ2-7; 7 bases match TRBD2. Trimming cost V 3 bases and J 0 bases; bases outside gene matches: 5. Germline lookup yields CDR1 SGHAT and CDR2 FQDESV (reference sequence). The CDR3 totals 15 residues. DNA of the CDR3: TGTGCCAGCAGCTTTGGAGCGGGGAGCTCCTACGAGCAGTACTTC. It yields the protein CASSFGAGSSYEQYF.

The V and J genes are TRBV7-2 and TRBJ2-1, with D possibly being TRBD1 (6 bases). Trimming took off 4 bases at V and 10 bases at J, with 26 bases between the two ends. Germline V gene data show CDR1 as SGHTA and CDR2 as FQGNSA. CDR3 length: 17 amino acids. The CDR3 here is CASSSSRRGLGGAEQFF. CDR3 sequence (DNA): TGTGCCAGCAGCTCAAGCCGTAGGGGCCTAGGGGGAGCCGAGCAGTTCTTC.

V gene TRBV2 combines with J gene TRBJ2-7; tentatively, D is TRBD2 (5 bases). Per the germline V gene, CDR1 is SNHLY and CDR2 is FYNNEI. The CDR3 length is 13 residues. Trimming took 8 bases from V and 3 from J, leaving 14 bases between them. The CDR3 nucleotides are TGTGCCAGCGCGGGCTGGAACCTCTACGAGCAGTACTTC. It encodes CASAGWNLYEQYF.

This clone came up once. The chain uses TRBV7-3 and TRBJ2-2, with D possibly matching TRBD1 (5 bases). This CDR3 is 13 amino acids long. V lost 5 bases and J 4 bases, leaving 8 bases between the germline ends. The V gene's germline CDR1 is SGHTA and CDR2 FQGTGA. The CDR3 region is CASSRTSTGELFF. CDR3 DNA: TGTGCCAGCAGCCGGACAAGCACCGGGGAGCTGTTTTTT. The full variable domain, completed using reference TRBV7-3 and TRBJ2-2, is GAGVSQTPSNKVTEKGKYVELRCDPISGHTALYWYRQSLGQGPEFLIYFQGTGAADDSGLPNDRFFAVRPEGSVSTLKIQRTERGDSAVYLCASSRTSTGELFFGEGSRLTVL.

The V call is TRBV18, the J call TRBJ2-3, with 13 bases aligning to TRBD2. Looked up from germline, CDR1 is KGHSH and CDR2 is LQKENI. The CDR3 spans 17 residues. V shed 2 bases, J shed 2 bases, and the junction held 4 bases outside the gene matches. The DNA of the CDR3 is TGTGCCAGCTCACCAGCGGGACTAGCGGGGCCCACAGATACGCAGTATTTT. Translated, it gives CASSPAGLAGPTDTQYF.

The chain employs TRBV11-2 and TRBJ2-3; 7 bases agree with TRBD2. The CDR3 is 17 amino acids. The germline gives CDR1 SGHAT, CDR2 FQNNGV. V dropped 3 bases and J dropped 2; count of bases not matched to a gene: 11. CDR3 nucleotide sequence: TGTGCCAGCAGCTTTGTAGCCAGCGGGGATCCCACAGATACGCAGTATTTT. Encoded protein: CASSFVASGDPTDTQYF.

This clone was observed a single time. The CDR3 does not end in the conserved phenylalanine or tryptophan, so this is likely a read error. The V gene is TRBV7-3, the J gene TRBJ1-2; D remains ambiguous. Germline CDR1 is SGHTA and CDR2 is FQGTGA. Trimming shortened V by 3 bases and J by 3 bases, and 8 bases separated the two germline ends. The CDR3 consists of 13 residues. The CDR3, as DNA: TGTGCCAGCAGCTTTAGCCAGTACTATGGCTACACCCTC. It codes for CASSFSQYYGYTL.

The chain combines TRBV19 with TRBJ2-3; D unresolved. Between the trimmed V and J ends, which lost 0 bases and 1 base, there was a span of 8 bases. CDR3 length: 15 amino acids. Germline assignment: CDR1 LNHDA and CDR2 SQIVND (reference sequence). CDR3 loop: CASSIDGSGTDTQYF. In nucleotides, the CDR3 is TGTGCCAGTAGTATAGACGGGTCTGGCACAGATACGCAGTATTTT.

The V call is TRBV28, the J call TRBJ1-5; tentatively, D is TRBD1 (6 bases). There are 17 residues in the CDR3. Trimming pared 2 bases from V and 3 bases from J, leaving 17 bases between. Germline V lookup: CDR1 MDHEN, CDR2 SYDVKM. The CDR3 bases are TGTGCCAGCAGTTTAGGTGGCAGGGGAGGGAACAATCAGCCCCAGCATTTT. Translation: CASSLGGRGGNNQPQHF.

The V gene is TRBV19, the J gene TRBJ1-5; 8 positions agree with TRBD1. Germline trimming cut 7 bases from V and 3 bases from J; bases unmatched to any gene: 8. Looked up from germline, CDR1 is LNHDA and CDR2 is SQIVND (reference sequence). The CDR3 covers 15 residues. CDR3 protein: CASTPQGAPNQPQHF. Here the CDR3 DNA reads TGTGCCAGTACCCCCCAGGGGGCCCCCAATCAGCCCCAGCATTTT.

The chain recombines TRBV5-1 with TRBJ1-2, with D maybe TRBD1 (5 bases). V dropped 6 bases and J dropped 8 bases, with 23 bases sitting between them. Per germline, CDR1 SGHRS and CDR2 YFSETQ. CDR3 length: 15 residues. The CDR3 loop reads CASIPGDGAREGYTF. Here the CDR3 DNA reads TGCGCCAGCATCCCGGGGGACGGAGCCCGTGAAGGCTACACCTTC.

This clone was counted only a few times. The V and J genes are TRBV18 and TRBJ2-5, with D hard to call. Germline V gives CDR1 KGHSH, CDR2 LQKENI. The CDR3 has 13 amino acids. The V gene lost 4 bases and the J gene lost 4 bases, with 10 bases spanning the gap. The CDR3 loop is CASSLRLGETQYF. The DNA of the CDR3 is TGTGCCAGCTCACTAAGGCTAGGAGAGACCCAGTACTTC.

This chain joins TRBV5-1 and TRBJ2-3; D possibly corresponds to TRBD1 (6 bases). V was clipped by 0 bases and J by 0 bases, with 11 bases between them. CDR1 SGHRS and CDR2 YFSETQ come from the germline V gene. This CDR3 region has 16 residues. The CDR3 loop reads CASSLVVQGSTDTQYF. DNA of the CDR3: TGCGCCAGCAGCTTGGTGGTACAGGGAAGCACAGATACGCAGTATTTT.

The chain uses TRBV20-1 and TRBJ1-5; perhaps TRBD1 as D (5 bases). The CDR3 length is 11 residues. V was clipped by 3 bases and J by 6 bases, with 6 bases between them. Germline V lookup: CDR1 DFQATT, CDR2 SNEGSKA (reference sequence). CDR3 nucleotide sequence: TGCAGTGCTAGTACAGGTCAGCCCCAGCATTTT. Its protein is CSASTGQPQHF.

The V call is TRBV9, the J call TRBJ2-7, with 8 bases fitting TRBD1. CDR3 length: 14 residues. Trimming removed 0 bases from V and 5 bases from J; junction bases left unmatched: 4. Germline assignment: CDR1 SGDLS and CDR2 YYNGEE. CDR3 amino acids: CASSVGTGQHEQYF. The CDR3 DNA reads as TGTGCCAGCAGCGTAGGGACAGGGCAGCACGAGCAGTACTTC.

The genes are TRBV5-1 and TRBJ1-6, with no clear D. The ends were cut back, 0 bases at V and 3 bases at J, with 4 bases in the middle. This CDR3 is 14 amino acids long. Germline V CDR1 and CDR2: SGHRS, YFSETQ. CDR3 nucleotide sequence: TGCGCCAGCAGCTTGGACGGCTATAATTCACCCCTCCACTTT. It is translated as CASSLDGYNSPLHF. Full variable domain (missing parts from reference TRBV5-1 and TRBJ1-6): KAGVTQTPRYLIKTRGQQVTLSCSPISGHRSVSWYQQTPGQGLQFLFEYFSETQRNKGNFPGRFSGRQFSNSRSEMNVSTLELGDSALYLCASSLDGYNSPLHFGNGTRLTVT.

This sequence joins TRBV2 and TRBJ1-4, with 7 nucleotides matching TRBD1. This CDR3 contains 13 residues. Per the germline V gene, CDR1 is SNHLY and CDR2 is FYNNEI. Trimming removed 7 bases from V and 4 bases from J; junction bases left unmatched: 3. In DNA, the CDR3 is TGTGCCAGCAAGGGACAGTATAATGAAAAACTGTTTTTT. This gives the protein CASKGQYNEKLFF. The full variable domain, completed using reference TRBV2 and TRBJ1-4, is EPEVTQTPSHQVTQMGQEVILRCVPISNHLYFYWYRQILGQKVEFLVSFYNNEISEKSEIFDDQFSVERPDGSNFTLKIRSTKLEDSAMYFCASKGQYNEKLFFGSGTQLSVL.

The V call is TRBV11-2, the J call TRBJ2-2, with 11 bases matching TRBD2. J lost 1 base, V lost 6 bases, and 4 bases had no gene match. CDR1 is SGHAT, CDR2 FQNNGV, per germline. There are 16 residues in the CDR3. CDR3 sequence reads: CASSRTSGGNTGELFF. CDR3 nucleotides: TGTGCCAGCAGTCGTACTAGCGGGGGGAACACCGGGGAGCTGTTTTTT.

The rearrangement links TRBV11-3 to TRBJ2-5; no clear D. Germline V gene data show CDR1 as SGHNT and CDR2 as YENEEA. Trimming left V 0 bases short and J 7 bases short, with 21 bases between. The length of the CDR3 is 17 residues. Here the CDR3 DNA reads TGTGCCAGCAGCTTAGAAGTTTCTGGCGGAGTTATTGGGACCCAGTACTTC. Its translation is CASSLEVSGGVIGTQYF. The full variable domain, in which reference TRBV11-3 and TRBJ2-5 provide the parts outside the CDR3, is EAGVVQSPRYKIIEKKQPVAFWCNPISGHNTLYWYLQNLGQGPELLIRYENEEAVDDSQLPKDRFSAERLKGVDSTLKIQPAELGDSAVYLCASSLEVSGGVIGTQYFGPGTRLLVL.

The V and J genes are TRBV7-2 and TRBJ2-3; 14 bases align to TRBD2. This CDR3 region has 16 residues. With V trimmed by 5 bases and J by 3 bases, 4 bases remained unmatched. Germline CDR1 is SGHTA and CDR2 is FQGNSA. CDR3 amino acids: CASSATSGRGTDTQYF. The CDR3 coding sequence is TGTGCCAGCAGCGCGACTAGCGGGAGGGGGACAGATACGCAGTATTTT.

The CDR3 sequence is CASSEASGSYNEQFF. CDR3 in DNA: TGTGCCAGCAGCGAGGCTAGCGGGTCCTACAATGAGCAGTTCTTC. The chain is built from TRBV9 and TRBJ2-1; 8 bases fit TRBD2. The V gene end was trimmed by 3 bases and the J gene end by 1 base; junction bases not matched to a gene: 3. In germline, CDR1 is SGDLS, CDR2 YYNGEE. The CDR3 runs to 15 residues.

In regard to this clone: The same CDR3 can be traced to other DNA sequences in this sample. The chain couples TRBV5-6 to TRBJ1-6; D gene ambiguous. CDR1 is SGHDT and CDR2 is YYEEEE in the germline V gene. V lost 2 bases and J lost 0, with 9 bases in between. The CDR3 spans 16 residues. CDR3 residues: CASSFRGSSYNSPLHF. CDR3 DNA: TGTGCCAGCAGCTTTCGGGGAAGCTCCTATAATTCACCCCTCCACTTT.

This chain connects TRBV5-1 to TRBJ2-5; 11 bases are shared with TRBD2. This CDR3 spans 15 amino acids. Trimming cost V 0 bases and J 5 bases; bases outside gene matches: 3. Germline lookup yields CDR1 SGHRS and CDR2 YFSETQ. The CDR3 nucleotides are TGCGCCAGCAGCTTGGAAACTAGCGGGAGTGAGACCCAGTACTTC. Translation gives CASSLETSGSETQYF.

The chain has TRBV9 and TRBJ2-1; a possible D gene is TRBD2 (5 bases). This CDR3 contains 15 residues. Germline V CDR1 and CDR2: SGDLS, YYNGEE. V lost 3 bases and J lost 0, with 10 bases in between. The CDR3 is CASSADWSSYNEQFF. The CDR3 DNA sequence: TGTGCCAGCAGCGCGGACTGGAGCTCCTACAATGAGCAGTTCTTC.

The CDR3: CASRDIRSSYEQYF. The CDR3 coding sequence is TGTGCTTCCAGGGACATCAGGAGCTCCTACGAGCAGTACTTC. The rearrangement links TRBV19 to TRBJ2-7, with D maybe TRBD1 (6 bases). This CDR3 contains 14 residues. Germline CDR1 LNHDA, CDR2 SQIVND (reference sequence).

This chain joins TRBV6-6 and TRBJ1-2, with TRBD1 identical over 10 bases. Germline CDR1 MNHNY, CDR2 SVGAGI (reference sequence). The CDR3 loop spans 13 amino acids. The trim removed 6 bases at V and 9 bases at J, leaving 7 bases unmatched. CDR3 in amino acids: CASRGGQGLSYTF. The CDR3 bases are TGTGCCAGCAGGGGGGGACAGGGGCTGAGCTACACCTTC.

The rearrangement uses TRBV7-2 and TRBJ2-7; D unclear. Per the germline V gene, CDR1 is SGHTA and CDR2 is FQGNSA. Trimming pared 6 bases from V and 6 bases from J, leaving 18 bases between. The CDR3 extends over 14 amino acids. CDR3 coding DNA: TGTGCCAGCAGGAAAGACACTCTCTATACCGAGCAGTACTTC. Translating it yields CASRKDTLYTEQYF.